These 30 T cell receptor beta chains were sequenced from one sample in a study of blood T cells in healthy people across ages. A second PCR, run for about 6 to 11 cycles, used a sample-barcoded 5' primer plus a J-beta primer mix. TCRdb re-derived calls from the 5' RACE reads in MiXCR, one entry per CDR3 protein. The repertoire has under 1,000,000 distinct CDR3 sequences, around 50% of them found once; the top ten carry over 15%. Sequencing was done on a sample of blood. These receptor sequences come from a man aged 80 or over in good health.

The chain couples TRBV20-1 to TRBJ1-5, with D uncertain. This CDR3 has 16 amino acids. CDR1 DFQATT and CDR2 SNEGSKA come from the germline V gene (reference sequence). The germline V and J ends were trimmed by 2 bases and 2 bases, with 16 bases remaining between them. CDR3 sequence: CSARSGTQLGNQPQHF. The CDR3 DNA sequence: TGCAGTGCTAGATCGGGTACCCAGTTAGGCAATCAGCCCCAGCATTTT.

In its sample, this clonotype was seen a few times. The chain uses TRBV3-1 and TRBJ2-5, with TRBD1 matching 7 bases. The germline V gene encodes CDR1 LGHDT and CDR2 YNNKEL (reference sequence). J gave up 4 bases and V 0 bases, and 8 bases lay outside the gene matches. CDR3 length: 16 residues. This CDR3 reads CASSQDRGQPRETQYF. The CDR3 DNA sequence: TGTGCCAGCAGCCAAGATCGGGGACAGCCTAGAGAGACCCAGTACTTC.

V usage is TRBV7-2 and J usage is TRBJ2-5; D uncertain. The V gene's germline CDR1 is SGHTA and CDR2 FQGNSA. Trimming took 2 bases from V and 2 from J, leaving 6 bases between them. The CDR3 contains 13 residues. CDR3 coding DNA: TGTGCCAGCAGCTTAACACTGCAAGAGACCCAGTACTTC. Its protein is CASSLTLQETQYF.

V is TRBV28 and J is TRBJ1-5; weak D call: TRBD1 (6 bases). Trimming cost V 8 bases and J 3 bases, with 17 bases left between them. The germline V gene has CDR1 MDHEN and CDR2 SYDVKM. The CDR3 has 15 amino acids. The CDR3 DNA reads TGTGCCAGCTACGACAGGACTGTCTACAATCAGCCCCAGCATTTT. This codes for CASYDRTVYNQPQHF.

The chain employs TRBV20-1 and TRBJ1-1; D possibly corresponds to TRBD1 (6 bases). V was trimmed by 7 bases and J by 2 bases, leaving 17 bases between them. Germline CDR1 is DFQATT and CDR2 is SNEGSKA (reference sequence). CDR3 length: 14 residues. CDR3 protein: CSGQRGGTNTEAFF. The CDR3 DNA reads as TGCAGTGGCCAGAGGGGGGGCACCAACACTGAAGCTTTCTTT.

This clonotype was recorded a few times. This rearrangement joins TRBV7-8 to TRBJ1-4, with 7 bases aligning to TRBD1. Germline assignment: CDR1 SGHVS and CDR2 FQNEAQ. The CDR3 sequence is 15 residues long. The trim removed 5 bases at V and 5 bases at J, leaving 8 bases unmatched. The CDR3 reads CASSVLQGTNEKLFF. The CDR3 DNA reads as TGTGCCAGCAGCGTATTACAGGGGACCAATGAAAAACTGTTTTTT.

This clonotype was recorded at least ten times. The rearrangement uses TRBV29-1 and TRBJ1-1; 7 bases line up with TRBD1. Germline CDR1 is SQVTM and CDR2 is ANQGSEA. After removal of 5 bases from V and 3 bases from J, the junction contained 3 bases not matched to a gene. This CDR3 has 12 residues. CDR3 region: CSVSQGDTEAFF. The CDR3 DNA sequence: TGCAGCGTTTCCCAGGGGGACACTGAAGCTTTCTTT.

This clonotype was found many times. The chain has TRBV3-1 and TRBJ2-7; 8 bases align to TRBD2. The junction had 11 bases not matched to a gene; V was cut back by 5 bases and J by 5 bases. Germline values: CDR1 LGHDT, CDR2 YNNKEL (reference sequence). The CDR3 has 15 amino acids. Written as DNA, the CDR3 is TGTGCCAGCAGCTCAGGCGGGGGGCGCATCGACGAGCAGTACTTC. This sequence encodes CASSSGGGRIDEQYF.

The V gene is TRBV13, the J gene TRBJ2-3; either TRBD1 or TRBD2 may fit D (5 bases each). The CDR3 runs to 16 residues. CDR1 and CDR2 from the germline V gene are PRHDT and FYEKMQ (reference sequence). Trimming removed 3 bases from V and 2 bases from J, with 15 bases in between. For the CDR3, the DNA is TGTGCCAGCAGCTTCACGGGACCCTCTCTCACAGATACGCAGTATTTT. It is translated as CASSFTGPSLTDTQYF.

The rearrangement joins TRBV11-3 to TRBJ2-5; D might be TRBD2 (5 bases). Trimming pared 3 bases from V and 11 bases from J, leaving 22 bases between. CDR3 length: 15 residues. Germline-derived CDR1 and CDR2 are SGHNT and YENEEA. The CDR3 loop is CASSLGALATNEQYF. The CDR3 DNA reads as TGTGCCAGCAGCTTGGGAGCCCTAGCTACCAATGAGCAGTACTTC.

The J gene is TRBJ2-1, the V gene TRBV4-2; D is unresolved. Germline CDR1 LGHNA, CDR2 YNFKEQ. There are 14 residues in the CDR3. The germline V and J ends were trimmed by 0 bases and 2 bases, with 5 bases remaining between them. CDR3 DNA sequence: TGTGCCAGCAGCCAAGACCCGACCTACAATGAGCAGTTCTTC. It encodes CASSQDPTYNEQFF.

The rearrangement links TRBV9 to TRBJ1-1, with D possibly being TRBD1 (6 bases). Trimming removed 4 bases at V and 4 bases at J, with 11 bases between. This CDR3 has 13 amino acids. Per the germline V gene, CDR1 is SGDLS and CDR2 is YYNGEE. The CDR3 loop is CASSTGAGTEAFF. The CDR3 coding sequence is TGTGCCAGCAGCACGGGGGCCGGCACTGAAGCTTTCTTT.

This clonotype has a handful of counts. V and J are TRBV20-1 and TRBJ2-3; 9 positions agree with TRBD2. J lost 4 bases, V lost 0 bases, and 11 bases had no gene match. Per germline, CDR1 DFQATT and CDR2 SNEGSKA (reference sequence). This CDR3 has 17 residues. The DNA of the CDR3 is TGCAGTGCTAGAGATCAGGCTCGCGGGAGGGCGGCAGATACGCAGTATTTT. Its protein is CSARDQARGRAADTQYF.

CDR3 amino acids: CAISAAGASTDTQYF. The CDR3 nucleotides read TGTGCCATCAGCGCGGCCGGTGCTAGCACAGATACGCAGTATTTT. This chain joins TRBV10-3 and TRBJ2-3; D unclear. The germline V and J ends were trimmed by 6 bases and 0 bases, with 13 bases remaining between them. The CDR3 is 15 amino acids. Germline lookup yields CDR1 ENHRY and CDR2 SYGVKD.

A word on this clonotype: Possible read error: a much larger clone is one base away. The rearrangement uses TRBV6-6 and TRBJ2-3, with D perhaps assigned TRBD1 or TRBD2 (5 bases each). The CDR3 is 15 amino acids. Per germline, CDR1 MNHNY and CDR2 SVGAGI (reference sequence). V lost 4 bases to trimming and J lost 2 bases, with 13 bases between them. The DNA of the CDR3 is TGTGCCAGCAGTTCGGGACGAGCGGACACAGATACGCAGTATTTT. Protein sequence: CASSSGRADTDTQYF.

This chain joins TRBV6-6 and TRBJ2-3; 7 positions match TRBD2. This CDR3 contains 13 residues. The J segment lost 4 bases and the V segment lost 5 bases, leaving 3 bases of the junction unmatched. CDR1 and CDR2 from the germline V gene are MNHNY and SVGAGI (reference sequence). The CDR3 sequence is CASSGGGSDTQYF. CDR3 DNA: TGTGCCAGCAGTGGCGGGGGTTCAGATACGCAGTATTTT.

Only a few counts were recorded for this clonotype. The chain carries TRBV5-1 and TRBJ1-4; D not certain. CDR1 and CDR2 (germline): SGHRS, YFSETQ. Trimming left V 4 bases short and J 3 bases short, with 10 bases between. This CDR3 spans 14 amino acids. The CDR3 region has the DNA TGCGCCAGCAGCAGACGACACCCTAATGAAAAACTGTTTTTT. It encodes CASSRRHPNEKLFF.

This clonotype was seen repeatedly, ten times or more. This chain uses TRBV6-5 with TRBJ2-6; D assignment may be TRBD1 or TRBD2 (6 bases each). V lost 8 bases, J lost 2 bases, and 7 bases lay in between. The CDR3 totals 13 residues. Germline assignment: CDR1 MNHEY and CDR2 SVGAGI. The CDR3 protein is CASRGPGANVLTF. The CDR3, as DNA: TGTGCCAGCCGGGGGCCTGGGGCCAACGTCCTGACTTTC.

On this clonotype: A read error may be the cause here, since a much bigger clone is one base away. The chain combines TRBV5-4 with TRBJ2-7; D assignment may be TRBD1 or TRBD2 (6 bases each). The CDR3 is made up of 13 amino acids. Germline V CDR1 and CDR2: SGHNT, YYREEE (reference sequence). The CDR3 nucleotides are TGTGCCGGCAGCTCCGAGGGGGGCTACGAGCAGTACTTC. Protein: CAGSSEGGYEQYF.

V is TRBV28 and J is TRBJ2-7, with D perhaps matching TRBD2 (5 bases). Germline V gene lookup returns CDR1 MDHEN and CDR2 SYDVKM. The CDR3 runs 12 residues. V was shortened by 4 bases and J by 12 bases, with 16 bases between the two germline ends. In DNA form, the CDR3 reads TGTGCCAGCAGTTCCCGGGGTAGCTTGGGGTACTTC. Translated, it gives CASSSRGSLGYF.

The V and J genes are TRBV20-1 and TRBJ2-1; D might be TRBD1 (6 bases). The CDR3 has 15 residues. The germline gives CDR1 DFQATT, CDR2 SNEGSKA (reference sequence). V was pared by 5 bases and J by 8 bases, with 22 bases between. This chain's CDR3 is CSAELDRPRGDEQFF. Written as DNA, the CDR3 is TGCAGTGCTGAACTTGACAGGCCCAGGGGCGATGAGCAGTTCTTC.

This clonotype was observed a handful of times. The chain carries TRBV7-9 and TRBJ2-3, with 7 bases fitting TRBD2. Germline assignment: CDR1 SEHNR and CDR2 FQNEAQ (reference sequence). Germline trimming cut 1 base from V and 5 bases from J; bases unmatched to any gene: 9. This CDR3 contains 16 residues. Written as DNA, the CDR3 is TGTGCCAGCAGCTTAGTAGCGGGCCCTGAGGTAGATACGCAGTATTTT. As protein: CASSLVAGPEVDTQYF.

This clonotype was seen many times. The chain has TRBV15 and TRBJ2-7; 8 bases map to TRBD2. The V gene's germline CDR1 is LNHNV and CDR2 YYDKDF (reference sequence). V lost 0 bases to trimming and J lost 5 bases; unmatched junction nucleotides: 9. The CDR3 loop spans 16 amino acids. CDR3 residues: CATSRDRTGGPDEQYF. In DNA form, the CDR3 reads TGTGCCACCAGCAGAGATCGAACGGGAGGGCCCGACGAGCAGTACTTC.

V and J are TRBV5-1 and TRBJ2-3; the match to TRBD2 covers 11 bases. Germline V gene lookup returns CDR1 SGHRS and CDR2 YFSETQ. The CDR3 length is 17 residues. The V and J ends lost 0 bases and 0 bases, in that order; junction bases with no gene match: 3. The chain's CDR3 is CASSLELAGGSTDTQYF. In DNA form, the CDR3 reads TGCGCCAGCAGCTTGGAGCTAGCGGGAGGTAGCACAGATACGCAGTATTTT.

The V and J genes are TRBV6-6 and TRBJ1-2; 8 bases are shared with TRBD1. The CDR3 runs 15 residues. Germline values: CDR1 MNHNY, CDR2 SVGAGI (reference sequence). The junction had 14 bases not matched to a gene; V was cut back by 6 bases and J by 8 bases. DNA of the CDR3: TGTGCCAGCAGGCCCCCTCAAGACAGGGGTTGGGGCTACACCTTC. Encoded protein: CASRPPQDRGWGYTF.

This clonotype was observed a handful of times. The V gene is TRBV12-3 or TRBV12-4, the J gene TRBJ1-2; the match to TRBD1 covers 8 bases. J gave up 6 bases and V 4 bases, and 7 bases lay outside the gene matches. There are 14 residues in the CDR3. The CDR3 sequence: CASSSGQGGHGYTF. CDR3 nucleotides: TGTGCCAGCAGTTCAGGACAGGGAGGTCATGGCTACACCTTC.

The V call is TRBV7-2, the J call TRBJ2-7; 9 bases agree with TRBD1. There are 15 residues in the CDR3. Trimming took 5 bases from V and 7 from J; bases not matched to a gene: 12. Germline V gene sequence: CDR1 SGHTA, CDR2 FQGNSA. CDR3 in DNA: TGTGCCAGCAGCCTATTTCCGGGACAGGGTTATGAGCAGTACTTC. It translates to CASSLFPGQGYEQYF.

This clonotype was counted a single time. The CDR3 region has the DNA TGTGCCAGCAGTTACTCCCTCGGGGGGTTCCAGTACTTC. This codes for CASSYSLGGFQYF. This chain uses TRBV6-5 with TRBJ2-5; 7 nucleotides align to TRBD2. The V gene's germline CDR1 is MNHEY and CDR2 SVGAGI. V trimming: 0 bases; J trimming: 10 bases; junction bases outside the gene matches: 5. This CDR3 comprises 13 residues.

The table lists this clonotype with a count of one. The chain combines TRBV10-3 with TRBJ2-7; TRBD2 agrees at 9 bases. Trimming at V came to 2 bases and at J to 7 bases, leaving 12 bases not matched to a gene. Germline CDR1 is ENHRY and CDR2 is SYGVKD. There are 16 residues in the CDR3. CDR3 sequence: CAISEEGGRAYNEQYF. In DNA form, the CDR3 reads TGTGCCATCAGTGAGGAAGGCGGGAGGGCCTACAATGAGCAGTACTTC.

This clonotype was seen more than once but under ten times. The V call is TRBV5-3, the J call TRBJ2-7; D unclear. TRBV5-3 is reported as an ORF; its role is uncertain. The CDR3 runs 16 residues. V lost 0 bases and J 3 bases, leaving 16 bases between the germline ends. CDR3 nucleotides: TGTGCCAGAAGCTTGGACGATAGACTGAATTTCTACGAGCAGTACTTC. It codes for CARSLDDRLNFYEQYF.